This passage covers 28 T cell receptor beta chains from one sample sequenced in a study of shared clonotypes between healthy human individuals. The naive CD8 population came from CD45RO-negative cells selected for CCR7, without terminally differentiated effector memory CD45RA+ cells. Clones were read by immunoSEQ multiplex PCR, and TCRdb kept only the in-frame ones, dropping some. The data show about 1.9 million clones, 80% to 95% seen once. Sequences were obtained from naive CD8+ T cells from PBMCs. The source is a man aged 18 to 29 in good health. Some clones in this sample may be carry-over from other donors' samples.

The chain is built from TRBV18 and TRBJ2-3, with 8 bases that match TRBD2. The V gene end was trimmed by 4 bases and the J gene end by 4 bases; junction bases not matched to a gene: 4. In germline, CDR1 is KGHSH, CDR2 LQKENI. The CDR3 is 14 residues long. The CDR3 loop reads CASSQREYADTQYF. CDR3 coding DNA: TGTGCCAGCTCACAGCGGGAGTATGCAGATACGCAGTATTTT.

This clone appeared once. This sequence joins TRBV23-1 and TRBJ2-7, with 10 nucleotides matching TRBD2. TRBV23-1 is an ORF, and what it does is uncertain. V was clipped by 3 bases and J by 2 bases; unmatched bases: 28. CDR3 size: 23 residues. For the CDR3, the DNA is TGCGCCAGCAGTCACCCCCCCGGGGGACAGGAAGTCGGACTAGCGGAGGGGGCCTACGAGCAGTACTTC. Translation gives CASSHPPGGQEVGLAEGAYEQYF.

The chain carries TRBV28 and TRBJ2-5, with a weak D call TRBD1 (6 bases). Trimming shortened V by 7 bases and J by 2 bases, and 23 bases separated the two germline ends. Germline-derived CDR1 and CDR2 are MDHEN and SYDVKM. The CDR3 length is 17 residues. This CDR3 is CASTLTIRPTGQETQYF. The CDR3, as DNA: TGTGCCAGCACCCTTACGATTAGACCGACAGGTCAAGAGACCCAGTACTTC.

CDR3 sequence reads: CASSVSAGGGPFGEQFF. The DNA for the CDR3 is TGTGCCAGCAGCGTATCAGCGGGGGGAGGCCCGTTCGGTGAGCAGTTCTTC. V and J are TRBV9 and TRBJ2-1; 9 bases fit TRBD2. Germline V gene data show CDR1 as SGDLS and CDR2 as YYNGEE. The CDR3 is 17 amino acids. Trimming took 1 base from V and 9 from J; bases not matched to a gene: 14.

The genes are TRBV10-1 and TRBJ2-1, with 8 bases lining up with TRBD2. The germline CDR1 and CDR2 sequences are WNHNN and SYGVQD (reference sequence). The CDR3 is made up of 15 amino acids. The J segment lost 9 bases and the V segment lost 3 bases, leaving 10 bases of the junction unmatched. The CDR3 coding sequence is TGCGCCAGCAGTGATTCGTACGGGAGGGCCGGTGAGCAGTTCTTC. Translation: CASSDSYGRAGEQFF.

This clone was observed once. The sample holds other DNA sequences that translate to the same CDR3. This sequence joins TRBV6-1 and TRBJ2-7; 7 positions agree with TRBD1. The trim removed 3 bases at V and 4 bases at J, leaving 3 bases unmatched. The CDR3 runs to 13 residues. The V gene's germline CDR1 is MNHNS and CDR2 SASEGT. Written as DNA, the CDR3 is TGTGCCAGCAGTGAGGGGACAGCTTACGAGCAGTACTTC. It translates to CASSEGTAYEQYF.

The V and J genes are TRBV19 and TRBJ2-2, with TRBD1 matching 7 bases. This CDR3 is built from 19 residues. The V segment lost 0 bases and the J segment 1 base; nucleotides outside the gene matches: 11. Germline V CDR1 and CDR2: LNHDA, SQIVND (reference sequence). Written as DNA, the CDR3 is TGTGCCAGTAGTATAGATAAAACCAAGACAGGGAAGAACACCGGGGAGCTGTTTTTT. This codes for CASSIDKTKTGKNTGELFF.

To note about this clone: Other DNA sequences from this sample encode an identical CDR3 as well. The V call is TRBV19, the J call TRBJ1-1, with D unresolved. The CDR3 is 14 amino acids. Germline V CDR1 and CDR2: LNHDA, SQIVND (reference sequence). The germline V and J ends were trimmed by 3 bases and 1 base, with 9 bases remaining between them. CDR3 region: CASSMFRQNTEAFF. The CDR3, as DNA: TGTGCCAGTAGTATGTTTCGACAGAACACTGAAGCTTTCTTT.

This clone was seen a single time. This chain links TRBV4-2 with TRBJ2-7, with 7 bases fitting TRBD1. CDR3 length: 15 residues. Germline V CDR1 and CDR2: LGHNA, YNFKEQ. The V and J ends lost 0 bases and 4 bases, in that order; junction bases with no gene match: 6. Written as DNA, the CDR3 is TGTGCCAGCAGCCAAGAAAAGGGGGCAATTTACGAGCAGTACTTC. It codes for CASSQEKGAIYEQYF.

The chain employs TRBV28 and TRBJ2-7; D not certain. The CDR3 extends over 15 amino acids. Germline V CDR1 and CDR2: MDHEN, SYDVKM. V shed 5 bases and J shed 0 bases, with 14 bases lying between them. The CDR3 sequence: CASSPPDRNSYEQYF. The CDR3 region has the DNA TGTGCCAGCAGTCCTCCGGACCGAAACTCCTACGAGCAGTACTTC.

The chain employs TRBV28 and TRBJ1-5, with D hard to call. V was clipped by 5 bases and J by 4 bases, with 18 bases between them. The CDR3 is made up of 16 amino acids. Looked up from germline, CDR1 is MDHEN and CDR2 is SYDVKM. The DNA of the CDR3 is TGTGCCAGCAGTCCCTTTTTCGGGCTGGGGAATCAGCCCCAGCATTTT. This sequence encodes CASSPFFGLGNQPQHF.

Comment on this clone: Other DNA sequences in the sample encode the same CDR3. The rearrangement joins TRBV9 to TRBJ2-7; unclear D gene. The ends were cut back, 0 bases at V and 2 bases at J, with 9 bases in the middle. The CDR3 spans 14 residues. The V gene's germline CDR1 is SGDLS and CDR2 YYNGEE. CDR3 in DNA: TGTGCCAGCAGCGTAGAGGCCGGCCCCTACGAGCAGTACTTC. Amino acid sequence: CASSVEAGPYEQYF.

This clone has more than one count but fewer than ten. The chain uses TRBV7-9 and TRBJ1-1; D unclear. This CDR3 contains 14 residues. Per germline, CDR1 SEHNR and CDR2 FQNEAQ (reference sequence). Trimming removed 4 bases from V and 3 bases from J, with 12 bases in between. The CDR3 region has the DNA TGTGCCAGCAGCTCCCCACCCTTGGACACTGAAGCTTTCTTT. It codes for CASSSPPLDTEAFF.

J is TRBJ1-1 and V is TRBV19; possibly TRBD1 for D (6 bases). V gave up 8 bases and J gave up 4 bases, with 20 bases separating them. Germline V gene sequence: CDR1 LNHDA, CDR2 SQIVND (reference sequence). The CDR3 covers 15 residues. CDR3 sequence (DNA): TGTGCCAGTTTAGGGTACAGGGCGGTATCCACTGAAGCTTTCTTT. Its translation: CASLGYRAVSTEAFF.

This chain uses TRBV4-1 with TRBJ1-4; D is uncertain. V was pared by 4 bases and J by 0 bases, with 15 bases between. The V gene's germline CDR1 is MGHRA and CDR2 YSYEKL. The CDR3 consists of 17 residues. In DNA, the CDR3 is TGCGCCAGCAGCCTCCCTCCGGAAAGCGCAACTAATGAAAAACTGTTTTTT. Its translation: CASSLPPESATNEKLFF.

In the case of this clone: Possible read error: a much larger clone is one base away. V gene TRBV27 combines with J gene TRBJ2-3, with TRBD2 matching over 8 bases. The V and J ends lost 5 bases and 2 bases, in that order; junction bases with no gene match: 9. This CDR3 is 16 amino acids long. Germline lookup yields CDR1 MNHEY and CDR2 SMNVEV (reference sequence). The CDR3 nucleotides read TGTGCCAGCAGTAAAACTAGCGGAAGTTACACAGATACGCAGTATTTT. Amino acids: CASSKTSGSYTDTQYF.

The chain is built from TRBV13 and TRBJ2-7; TRBD1 aligns across 8 bases. J gave up 4 bases and V 4 bases, and 6 bases lay outside the gene matches. This CDR3 is built from 14 residues. Per the germline V gene, CDR1 is PRHDT and CDR2 is FYEKMQ (reference sequence). CDR3 region: CASSSRQGIYEQYF. In nucleotides, the CDR3 is TGTGCCAGCAGCTCACGACAGGGGATTTACGAGCAGTACTTC.

The chain links TRBV9 to TRBJ1-2, with TRBD1 identical over 9 bases. CDR3 length: 18 amino acids. Germline V gene lookup returns CDR1 SGDLS and CDR2 YYNGEE. The ends lost 4 bases at V and 4 bases at J; junction bases unmatched: 17. CDR3 DNA sequence: TGTGCCAGCAGCACTCGTTTGGAACAGGGGGCTAGATTCTATGGCTACACCTTC. It encodes CASSTRLEQGARFYGYTF. Variable domain in full (rest from reference TRBV9 and TRBJ1-2): DSGVTQTPKHLITATGQRVTLRCSPRSGDLSVYWYQQSLDQGLQFLIQYYNGEERAKGNILERFSAQQFPDLHSELNLSSLELGDSALYFCASSTRLEQGARFYGYTFGSGTRLTVV.

The V and J genes are TRBV6-5 and TRBJ2-2; D perhaps matches TRBD2 (6 bases). The CDR3 runs to 14 residues. Trimming pared 4 bases from V and 1 base from J, leaving 7 bases between. Germline V gene sequence: CDR1 MNHEY, CDR2 SVGAGI. The CDR3 spells CASSWRENTGELFF. The DNA for the CDR3 is TGTGCCAGCAGTTGGCGGGAGAACACCGGGGAGCTGTTTTTT.

This clone was observed once. The genes are TRBV6-5 and TRBJ2-5; D is unclear. Germline assignment: CDR1 MNHEY and CDR2 SVGAGI. The CDR3 extends over 13 amino acids. The V gene lost 6 bases and the J gene lost 2 bases, with 10 bases spanning the gap. CDR3 in amino acids: CASRPYPQETQYF. The CDR3, as DNA: TGTGCCAGCAGGCCATACCCTCAAGAGACCCAGTACTTC.

Details on this clone: Other DNA sequences in this specimen translate into the identical CDR3. V is TRBV28 and J is TRBJ1-1; no firm D call. CDR1 is MDHEN and CDR2 is SYDVKM in the germline V gene. Between the trimmed V and J ends, which lost 3 bases and 1 base, there was a span of 6 bases. The CDR3 has 13 amino acids. CDR3 loop: CASSFIENTEAFF. CDR3 DNA sequence: TGTGCCAGCAGTTTCATCGAGAACACTGAAGCTTTCTTT.

This sequence joins TRBV7-9 and TRBJ2-1; tentative D call: TRBD2 (6 bases). V lost 6 bases, J lost 8 bases, and 17 bases lay in between. Germline V gene lookup returns CDR1 SEHNR and CDR2 FQNEAQ (reference sequence). This CDR3 is 14 amino acids long. Written as DNA, the CDR3 is TGTGCCAGCAGGGGGGGATCCTCTCGGGATGAGCAGTTCTTC. Translation: CASRGGSSRDEQFF.

The rearrangement links TRBV28 to TRBJ2-5, with a weak D call TRBD1 (5 bases). V lost 5 bases, J lost 2 bases, and 21 bases lay in between. The germline V gene has CDR1 MDHEN and CDR2 SYDVKM. The CDR3 is 17 residues long. The chain's CDR3 is CASSPTEVALGQETQYF. The DNA for the CDR3 is TGTGCCAGCAGTCCGACAGAGGTGGCACTTGGACAAGAGACCCAGTACTTC. The full variable domain, with the rest looked up from reference TRBV28 and TRBJ2-5, is DVKVTQSSRYLVKRTGEKVFLECVQDMDHENMFWYRQDPGLGLRLIYFSYDVKMKEKGDIPEGYSVSREKKERFSLILESASTNQTSMYLCASSPTEVALGQETQYFGPGTRLLVL.

The chain couples TRBV4-2 to TRBJ2-7; TRBD1 might be the D (5 bases). CDR1 and CDR2 (germline): LGHNA, YNFKEQ. This CDR3 region has 16 residues. Trimming shortened V by 4 bases and J by 0 bases, and 16 bases separated the two germline ends. CDR3 DNA: TGTGCCAGCAGCCCTTTGGGGCGGAACTTCTCCTACGAGCAGTACTTC. Protein: CASSPLGRNFSYEQYF.

The rearrangement uses TRBV7-9 and TRBJ2-5; 8 bases agree with TRBD1. This CDR3 is built from 15 residues. Germline lookup yields CDR1 SEHNR and CDR2 FQNEAQ (reference sequence). The junction had 7 bases not matched to a gene; V was cut back by 5 bases and J by 2 bases. The CDR3 DNA follows: TGTGCCAGCAGCCCTTACAGGGGGTCACAAGAGACCCAGTACTTC. Translating it yields CASSPYRGSQETQYF.

The V and J genes are TRBV4-1 and TRBJ2-5; D not resolved. Germline V gene lookup returns CDR1 MGHRA and CDR2 YSYEKL. The CDR3 has 15 residues. The V gene lost 4 bases and the J gene lost 5 bases, with 17 bases spanning the gap. This chain's CDR3 is CASSPRDSVLETQYF. CDR3 in DNA: TGCGCCAGCAGCCCAAGGGATAGTGTTCTTGAGACCCAGTACTTC.

The CDR3 DNA reads as TGTGCCAGCAGCACCCGGACGTCGGACCTTAGCACAGATACGCAGTATTTT. Translation gives CASSTRTSDLSTDTQYF. This rearrangement joins TRBV7-9 to TRBJ2-3; no definite D call. V lost 5 bases, J lost 0 bases, and 18 bases lay in between. The CDR3 has 17 amino acids. Germline CDR1 and CDR2: SEHNR and FQNEAQ (reference sequence).

The V call is TRBV6-5, the J call TRBJ2-2; TRBD2 might be the D (6 bases). The CDR3 runs to 14 residues. Between the trimmed V and J ends, which lost 3 bases and 6 bases, there was a span of 11 bases. Germline V CDR1 and CDR2: MNHEY, SVGAGI. The CDR3 sequence: CASSYSSGSGELFF. CDR3 in DNA: TGTGCCAGCAGTTATTCGAGCGGGTCCGGGGAGCTGTTTTTT.